This passage covers 27 T cell receptor beta chains from one sample sequenced in a study of cytomegalovirus exposure and HLA in healthy donors. The PCR contained 60 Vbeta and 13 Jbeta primers. The data were produced by immunoSEQ multiplex PCR, yet TCRdb's version contains in-frame clones alone and is incomplete. Here the sample spans about 180,000 clones, over 65% being singletons. Sequenced sample: PBMCs. The receptors originated from a woman aged 60 to 75 in good health and CMV-seropositive.

The chain carries TRBV6-5 and TRBJ2-1; the D gene is possibly TRBD2 (5 bases). The germline gives CDR1 MNHEY, CDR2 SVGAGI. V lost 4 bases, J lost 6 bases, and 19 bases lay in between. The CDR3 runs 16 residues. CDR3 sequence reads: CASSSRRGENPNEQFF. The CDR3, as DNA: TGTGCCAGCAGTTCGCGCCGGGGAGAGAATCCCAATGAGCAGTTCTTC.

The chain joins TRBV19 to TRBJ1-5; D is unclear. The CDR3 covers 13 residues. CDR1 is LNHDA and CDR2 is SQIVND in the germline V gene (reference sequence). The V gene lost 5 bases and the J gene lost 4 bases, with 9 bases spanning the gap. The CDR3: CASSQQVNQPQHF. In DNA form, the CDR3 reads TGTGCCAGTAGTCAGCAGGTTAATCAGCCCCAGCATTTT.

The DNA for the CDR3 is TGTGCCAGCAGTTGGGGACAGGGGGCGGGCGAGCAGTACTTC. Translating it yields CASSWGQGAGEQYF. The chain uses TRBV27 and TRBJ2-7, with 12 bases that match TRBD1. Germline CDR1 and CDR2: MNHEY and SMNVEV (reference sequence). The ends lost 4 bases at V and 6 bases at J; junction bases unmatched: 4. The CDR3 runs 14 residues.

This sequence joins TRBV2 and TRBJ2-5; D might be TRBD2 (5 bases). The DNA end is more similar to TRBJ2-7, so the J call may be wrong. Germline CDR1 reads SNHLY; CDR2 reads FYNNEI. The CDR3 spans 13 residues. The CDR3 reads CASSWEQNYEQYF. As DNA, the CDR3 is TGTGCCAGCAGCTGGGAGCAAAACTACGAGCAGTACTTC.

This chain uses TRBV7-3 with TRBJ2-2, with a weak D call TRBD2 (6 bases). Trimming shortened V by 8 bases and J by 6 bases, and 16 bases separated the two germline ends. The CDR3 extends over 14 amino acids. In germline, CDR1 is SGHTA, CDR2 FQGTGA. The CDR3 reads CASRDSSGSGELFF. The CDR3 region has the DNA TGTGCCAGCCGGGACTCCAGTGGGTCCGGGGAGCTGTTTTTT.

This clone was counted a single time. The rearrangement links TRBV12-5 to TRBJ2-7; 7 bases line up with TRBD2. V lost 7 bases, J lost 5 bases, and 8 bases stayed unmatched. The CDR3 has 13 amino acids. Germline V gene data show CDR1 as LGHNT and CDR2 as FRNRAP. The CDR3 here is CASAPGTNHEQYF. DNA of the CDR3: TGTGCTAGTGCCCCAGGGACTAACCACGAGCAGTACTTC. Full variable domain (outside the CDR3, taken from reference TRBV12-5 and TRBJ2-7): DARVTQTPRHKVTEMGQEVTMRCQPILGHNTVFWYRQTMMQGLELLAYFRNRAPLDDSGMPKDRFSAEMPDATLATLKIQPSEPRDSAVYFCASAPGTNHEQYFGPGTRLTVT.

The genes are TRBV7-2 and TRBJ2-1; tentatively, D is TRBD1 (5 bases). CDR3 length: 18 residues. The V and J ends lost 5 bases and 5 bases respectively, with 25 bases between them. Germline V gene data show CDR1 as SGHTA and CDR2 as FQGNSA. This CDR3 reads CASSPRPPQGFMDNEQFF. For the CDR3, the DNA is TGTGCCAGCAGCCCCCGACCCCCGCAGGGTTTCATGGACAATGAGCAGTTCTTC. Combining the CDR3 with reference TRBV7-2 and TRBJ2-1 gives the whole variable domain GAGVSQSPSNKVTEKGKDVELRCDPISGHTALYWYRQSLGQGLEFLIYFQGNSAPDKSGLPSDRFSAERTGGSVSTLTIQRTQQEDSAVYLCASSPRPPQGFMDNEQFFGPGTRLTVL.

This chain joins TRBV5-1 and TRBJ2-5; 9 bases match TRBD2. The CDR3 sequence is 16 residues long. V trimming: 1 base; J trimming: 4 bases; junction bases outside the gene matches: 8. Germline assignment: CDR1 SGHRS and CDR2 YFSETQ. The CDR3 loop is CASSLTSGFQGETQYF. The CDR3 region has the DNA TGCGCCAGCAGCTTGACTAGCGGGTTTCAGGGAGAGACCCAGTACTTC.

V usage is TRBV6-1 and J usage is TRBJ2-7; D remains ambiguous. Trimming took off 1 base at V and 0 bases at J, with 13 bases between the two ends. Germline loops: CDR1 MNHNS, CDR2 SASEGT. This CDR3 spans 16 amino acids. For the CDR3, the DNA is TGTGCCAGCAGTGAAGAAGACGGTCGGAGCTCCTACGAGCAGTACTTC. This codes for CASSEEDGRSSYEQYF.

The chain employs TRBV9 and TRBJ1-1, with TRBD1 matching over 10 bases. This CDR3 comprises 16 residues. Germline CDR1 reads SGDLS; CDR2 reads YYNGEE. The trim removed 4 bases at V and 0 bases at J, leaving 6 bases unmatched. The CDR3 coding sequence is TGTGCCAGCAGCTTAGGACAGGGGGTGGTGAACACTGAAGCTTTCTTT. Translating it yields CASSLGQGVVNTEAFF.

This rearrangement joins TRBV6-1 to TRBJ1-2; D possibly corresponds to TRBD1 (5 bases). Germline lookup yields CDR1 MNHNS and CDR2 SASEGT. Trimming pared 5 bases from V and 1 base from J, leaving 14 bases between. This CDR3 contains 15 residues. The chain's CDR3 is CASSNQWGGNYGYTF. CDR3 nucleotide sequence: TGTGCCAGCAGTAACCAGTGGGGGGGTAACTATGGCTACACCTTC.

The rearrangement uses TRBV7-3 and TRBJ2-1, with D unresolved. Germline V gives CDR1 SGHTA, CDR2 FQGTGA. The CDR3 sequence is 13 residues long. V lost 6 bases, J lost 5 bases, and 11 bases lay in between. The CDR3 region is CASSRGPNNEQFF. The CDR3 DNA sequence: TGTGCCAGCAGTCGAGGCCCCAACAATGAGCAGTTCTTC.

V is TRBV28 and J is TRBJ2-2; a weak D match, TRBD2 (6 bases). Trimming removed 3 bases at V and 0 bases at J, with 17 bases between. The CDR3 is 18 amino acids. The germline V gene encodes CDR1 MDHEN and CDR2 SYDVKM. The CDR3 spells CASSLPPWGVPNTGELFF. CDR3 nucleotides: TGTGCCAGCAGTTTGCCGCCCTGGGGGGTACCGAACACCGGGGAGCTGTTTTTT.

The chain has TRBV7-2 and TRBJ2-7; 8 bases align to TRBD2. Germline-derived CDR1 and CDR2 are SGHTA and FQGNSA. The CDR3 consists of 14 residues. Trimming took 8 bases from V and 2 from J; bases not matched to a gene: 8. CDR3 nucleotides: TGTGCCAGCTCGGCTAGCGGGTCGGCCTACGAGCAGTACTTC. This gives the protein CASSASGSAYEQYF.

This chain's CDR3 is CASSFDGSYEQYF. The CDR3 DNA reads as TGTGCCAGCAGCTTTGACGGGTCCTACGAGCAGTACTTC. The chain combines TRBV5-5 with TRBJ2-7; D ambiguous. The CDR3 loop spans 13 amino acids. Germline V lookup: CDR1 SGHKS, CDR2 YYEKEE (reference sequence). Trimming took 2 bases from V and 1 from J, leaving 7 bases between them.

This clone was observed a single time. This rearrangement joins TRBV6-5 to TRBJ1-1; TRBD1 agrees at 7 bases. This CDR3 has 13 residues. V shed 7 bases, J shed 5 bases, and the junction held 7 bases outside the gene matches. CDR1 MNHEY and CDR2 SVGAGI come from the germline V gene. DNA for the CDR3: TGTGCCAGCACCCAGACAGGGACGACTGAAGCTTTCTTT. Its protein product is CASTQTGTTEAFF.

The J gene is TRBJ1-3, the V gene TRBV10-3; 11 bases match TRBD1. V lost 6 bases, J lost 3 bases, and 4 bases stayed unmatched. The germline V gene has CDR1 ENHRY and CDR2 SYGVKD. CDR3 size: 15 residues. For the CDR3, the DNA is TGTGCCATCAGGGGGACAGGGGGAGATGGAAACACCATATATTTT. Translating it yields CAIRGTGGDGNTIYF.

This chain connects TRBV11-2 to TRBJ2-7, with TRBD2 matching 8 bases. CDR3 length equals 13 residues. The germline gives CDR1 SGHAT, CDR2 FQNNGV. V lost 5 bases to trimming and J lost 3 bases; unmatched junction nucleotides: 3. CDR3 residues: CASSDTSGYEQYF. CDR3 in DNA: TGTGCCAGCAGCGATACTAGCGGCTACGAGCAGTACTTC.

The rearrangement links TRBV29-1 to TRBJ2-7, with 9 bases lining up with TRBD2. The V segment lost 5 bases and the J segment 0 bases; nucleotides outside the gene matches: 5. The CDR3 contains 14 residues. CDR1 is SQVTM, CDR2 ANQGSEA, per germline. In DNA form, the CDR3 reads TGCAGCGTTAGTAGCGGGGGTGGCTCCTACGAGCAGTACTTC. This translates into CSVSSGGGSYEQYF.

The genes are TRBV7-2 and TRBJ2-2, with 10 bases matching TRBD1. The CDR3 loop spans 17 amino acids. V lost 2 bases, J lost 5 bases, and 8 bases stayed unmatched. Germline V gives CDR1 SGHTA, CDR2 FQGNSA. The CDR3, as DNA: TGTGCCAGCAGCTTAATGTGGGGGACAGGGGCTACCGGGGAGCTGTTTTTT. Protein product: CASSLMWGTGATGELFF.

This clone appeared a single time. This chain joins TRBV5-1 and TRBJ2-7, with TRBD1 identical over 8 bases. The CDR3 runs to 14 residues. The V segment lost 6 bases and the J segment 0 bases; nucleotides outside the gene matches: 5. The germline CDR1 and CDR2 sequences are SGHRS and YFSETQ. The CDR3 region is CASTRTGSSYEQYF. The DNA of the CDR3 is TGCGCCAGCACCAGGACAGGGAGCTCCTACGAGCAGTACTTC.

The chain is built from TRBV5-3 and TRBJ2-1; 7 bases are shared with TRBD1. TRBV5-3 is known as an ORF, though its function is uncertain. Losses at the gene ends were 4 bases for V and 6 bases for J; bases not matched to a gene: 7. CDR3 length equals 14 residues. The CDR3 DNA sequence: TGTGCCAGAAGCAGCACAGGGGTTGGCAATGAGCAGTTCTTC. Encoded protein: CARSSTGVGNEQFF.

By share of the sample, this clone is large. The chain is built from TRBV19 and TRBJ1-2; D ambiguous. The CDR3 contains 12 residues. Trimming took off 5 bases at V and 5 bases at J, with 9 bases between the two ends. The germline gives CDR1 LNHDA, CDR2 SQIVND (reference sequence). The chain's CDR3 is CASSPGSYGYTF. In DNA form, the CDR3 reads TGTGCCAGTAGTCCTGGGAGTTATGGCTACACCTTC.

There are a few counts of this clone. The chain is built from TRBV2 and TRBJ2-3, with 9 bases identical to TRBD2. After removal of 3 bases from V and 5 bases from J, the junction contained 12 bases not matched to a gene. The germline V gene has CDR1 SNHLY and CDR2 FYNNEI. This CDR3 comprises 17 residues. DNA of the CDR3: TGTGCCAGCAGTGAGCTGACGGCGGGAGGGCCGATAGATACGCAGTATTTT. This codes for CASSELTAGGPIDTQYF.

This chain uses TRBV5-1 with TRBJ1-2, with a possible D match to TRBD1 (5 bases). V lost 4 bases to trimming and J lost 4 bases, with 17 bases between them. The CDR3 runs 15 residues. Looked up from germline, CDR1 is SGHRS and CDR2 is YFSETQ. The CDR3 here is CASSIDRTLFYGYTF. DNA of the CDR3: TGCGCCAGCAGCATAGATAGGACACTCTTCTATGGCTACACCTTC.

This clone was counted between two and nine times. The chain has TRBV5-1 and TRBJ2-2, with 9 bases fitting TRBD2. The CDR3 length is 16 residues. Germline CDR1 SGHRS, CDR2 YFSETQ. V lost 2 bases to trimming and J lost 6 bases; unmatched junction nucleotides: 8. DNA for the CDR3: TGCGCCAGCAGCTTTGGGTTCAGCGGGAGGTCCGGGGAGCTGTTTTTT. It specifies CASSFGFSGRSGELFF.

The rearrangement joins TRBV28 to TRBJ2-1; D possibly corresponds to TRBD2 (6 bases). This CDR3 comprises 15 residues. Germline CDR1 and CDR2: MDHEN and SYDVKM. V was clipped by 6 bases and J by 3 bases, with 15 bases between them. CDR3 in DNA: TGTGCCAGCAGACTGAGGGCTAGCGTCTACAATGAGCAGTTCTTC. Amino acids: CASRLRASVYNEQFF.